This passage covers 26 T cell receptor beta chains from one sample sequenced in a study of blood T cell repertoires in COVID-19. Generated by immunoSEQ multiplex PCR, the TCRdb table keeps only in-frame clones and is missing some. The sample includes 240,000 or so clones, approximately 90% of them seen just once. Sequenced sample: PBMCs or T cells enriched from blood (not recorded which). The receptors stem from a man in his fifties who had been exposed to COVID-19.

This clone was found a few times. The V and J genes are TRBV4-1 and TRBJ2-3; 9 bases fit TRBD1. The CDR3 consists of 15 residues. Germline loops: CDR1 MGHRA, CDR2 YSYEKL. Germline trimming cut 4 bases from V and 6 bases from J; bases unmatched to any gene: 8. The CDR3 sequence is CASSPGTGRDDTQYF. In DNA form, the CDR3 reads TGCGCCAGCAGCCCCGGGACAGGGCGCGATGATACGCAGTATTTT.

This chain uses TRBV9 with TRBJ2-7, with 9 bases lining up with TRBD2. The V gene's germline CDR1 is SGDLS and CDR2 YYNGEE. This CDR3 spans 14 amino acids. The trim removed 3 bases at V and 7 bases at J, leaving 8 bases unmatched. CDR3 protein: CASSATGLAGEQYF. DNA for the CDR3: TGTGCCAGCAGCGCCACTGGTCTAGCGGGGGAGCAGTACTTC.

This clone was picked up one time. The chain joins TRBV2 to TRBJ2-1; TRBD2 aligns across 10 bases. The trim removed 10 bases at V and 8 bases at J, leaving 14 bases unmatched. The germline gives CDR1 SNHLY, CDR2 FYNNEI. The CDR3 is 15 amino acids. CDR3 amino acids: CATGLLAGASDEQFF. The CDR3 coding sequence is TGTGCCACGGGGCTTCTAGCGGGAGCAAGCGATGAGCAGTTCTTC.

The table lists this clone with a count of one. V gene TRBV19 combines with J gene TRBJ1-1; D gene ambiguous. The CDR3 contains 13 residues. The V gene's germline CDR1 is LNHDA and CDR2 SQIVND (reference sequence). Trimming took off 5 bases at V and 4 bases at J, with 11 bases between the two ends. The DNA for the CDR3 is TGTGCCAGTAGTGAGGGTATTGGCACTGAAGCTTTCTTT. It yields the protein CASSEGIGTEAFF.

The J gene is TRBJ1-4, the V gene TRBV2; TRBD1 agrees at 7 bases. Germline values: CDR1 SNHLY, CDR2 FYNNEI. J gave up 8 bases and V 3 bases, and 9 bases lay outside the gene matches. The CDR3 consists of 15 residues. Written as DNA, the CDR3 is TGTGCCAGCAGTGAGCCGACAGGGTACGACGAAAAACTGTTTTTT. Protein: CASSEPTGYDEKLFF.

The V gene is TRBV18, the J gene TRBJ1-3; possibly TRBD1 for D (5 bases). The CDR3 has 17 amino acids. Trimming cost V 2 bases and J 9 bases, with 23 bases left between them. Germline CDR1 and CDR2: KGHSH and LQKENI. For the CDR3, the DNA is TGTGCCAGCTCACCAAAAGACCGCGTCGGTGCCGGGGGCACCATATATTTT. This codes for CASSPKDRVGAGGTIYF.

The chain couples TRBV7-2 to TRBJ1-2, with D hard to call. The CDR3 has 14 amino acids. Germline V gives CDR1 SGHTA, CDR2 FQGNSA. Trimming removed 5 bases at V and 6 bases at J, with 16 bases between. DNA for the CDR3: TGTGCCAGCAGCCCTTACAGAATAAGGAATGGCTACACCTTC. Protein product: CASSPYRIRNGYTF.

The chain recombines TRBV25-1 with TRBJ2-1; 11 bases align to TRBD2. This CDR3 has 17 amino acids. CDR1 is MGHDK, CDR2 SYGVNS, per germline. Unmatched junction bases numbered 8, after V lost 3 bases and J lost 4 bases. The CDR3 sequence: CASSDPGLAGNYNEQFF. In DNA, the CDR3 is TGTGCCAGCAGTGACCCAGGACTAGCGGGCAATTACAATGAGCAGTTCTTC. The whole variable domain, remainder taken from reference TRBV25-1 and TRBJ2-1, is EADIYQTPRYLVIGTGKKITLECSQTMGHDKMYWYQQDPGMELHLIHYSYGVNSTEKGDLSSESTVSRIRTEHFPLTLESARPSHTSQYLCASSDPGLAGNYNEQFFGPGTRLTVL.

The chain has TRBV11-2 and TRBJ2-7, with D possibly TRBD2 on 6 matching bases. V was shortened by 1 base and J by 0 bases, with 7 bases between the two germline ends. There are 14 residues in the CDR3. Germline lookup yields CDR1 SGHAT and CDR2 FQNNGV. As DNA, the CDR3 is TGTGCCAGCAGCTTAGCGGGGGTCTCCTACGAGCAGTACTTC. This encodes CASSLAGVSYEQYF. Full variable domain (remainder filled in from reference TRBV11-2 and TRBJ2-7): EAGVAQSPRYKIIEKRQSVAFWCNPISGHATLYWYQQILGQGPKLLIQFQNNGVVDDSQLPKDRFSAERLKGVDSTLKIQPAKLEDSAVYLCASSLAGVSYEQYFGPGTRLTVT.

The chain couples TRBV28 to TRBJ2-7, with D perhaps matching TRBD2 (5 bases). The CDR3 runs 12 residues. Trimming left V 5 bases short and J 3 bases short, with 8 bases between. Germline values: CDR1 MDHEN, CDR2 SYDVKM. CDR3: CASSRTFYEQYV. DNA for the CDR3: TGTGCCAGCAGTCGGACTTTCTACGAGCAGTACGTC.

This chain links TRBV5-1 with TRBJ2-2; 8 bases map to TRBD1. The CDR3 contains 15 residues. V shed 0 bases and J 4 bases; nucleotides not matched to a gene: 2. Germline V CDR1 and CDR2: SGHRS, YFSETQ. This CDR3 reads CASSLGDRSTGELFF. CDR3 coding DNA: TGCGCCAGCAGCTTGGGGGACAGGAGCACCGGGGAGCTGTTTTTT.

V is TRBV7-3 and J is TRBJ2-1; tentatively, D is TRBD2 (6 bases). Trimming took off 4 bases at V and 2 bases at J, with 12 bases between the two ends. Germline CDR1 SGHTA, CDR2 FQGTGA. This CDR3 region has 15 residues. CDR3 loop: CASSSGLFAYNEQFF. The CDR3 DNA sequence: TGTGCCAGCAGCTCCGGACTATTCGCCTACAATGAGCAGTTCTTC.

The rearrangement links TRBV10-2 to TRBJ2-1; 7 bases fit TRBD2. The V segment lost 7 bases and the J segment 8 bases; nucleotides outside the gene matches: 8. The V gene's germline CDR1 is WSHSY and CDR2 SAAADI. CDR3 size: 13 residues. CDR3 in amino acids: CASIQAGLDEQFF. CDR3 nucleotide sequence: TGCGCCAGCATCCAAGCGGGGTTGGATGAGCAGTTCTTC.

In its sample, this clone was seen once. The CDR3 nucleotides are TGTGCCAGCAGCCAAGTCTCCCCCGCGGCTAAGCAGTACTTC. Protein: CASSQVSPAAKQYF. V is TRBV3-1 (or the pseudogene TRBV3-2) and J is TRBJ2-7, with D hard to call. V was trimmed by 1 base and J by 8 bases, leaving 15 bases between them. Per the germline V gene, CDR1 is LGHDT and CDR2 is YNNKEL (reference sequence). CDR3 size: 14 residues.

J is TRBJ1-6 and V is TRBV28; 7 bases map to TRBD1. This CDR3 contains 14 residues. In germline, CDR1 is MDHEN, CDR2 SYDVKM. V was clipped by 6 bases and J by 9 bases; unmatched bases: 8. CDR3 in DNA: TGTGCCAGCAGCTCTACAGGGGAGGCTTCACCCCTCCACTTT. This gives the protein CASSSTGEASPLHF.

The rearrangement links TRBV29-1 to TRBJ1-4; tentatively, D is TRBD1 (5 bases). This CDR3 spans 12 amino acids. Germline assignment: CDR1 SQVTM and CDR2 ANQGSEA. V gave up 7 bases and J gave up 11 bases, with 17 bases separating them. The CDR3: CSARQTQGKLFF. CDR3 DNA sequence: TGCAGCGCCCGACAGACCCAAGGGAAACTGTTTTTT.

The chain recombines TRBV29-1 with TRBJ2-5, with D possibly matching TRBD2 (6 bases). Germline V gene data show CDR1 as SQVTM and CDR2 as ANQGSEA. V shed 3 bases and J shed 4 bases, with 9 bases lying between them. The CDR3 is 12 amino acids. The CDR3 DNA follows: TGCAGCGTTGAGGTTAGCGGAGAGACCCAGTACTTC. Its translation: CSVEVSGETQYF.

This clone has just a few counts. The chain couples TRBV2 to TRBJ2-7; no definite D call. V was trimmed by 2 bases and J by 3 bases, leaving 2 bases between them. Germline V gene data show CDR1 as SNHLY and CDR2 as FYNNEI. The CDR3 contains 11 residues. CDR3 loop: CASSEYYEQYF. The CDR3 DNA sequence: TGTGCCAGCAGTGAATACTACGAGCAGTACTTC.

V gene TRBV11-3 combines with J gene TRBJ2-1, with D perhaps matching TRBD2 (7 bases). Germline V gene sequence: CDR1 SGHNT, CDR2 YENEEA. The CDR3 has 16 residues. Trimming removed 4 bases from V and 4 bases from J, with 17 bases in between. The CDR3 reads CASSSPWGGQYNEQFF. CDR3 in DNA: TGTGCCAGCAGCTCCCCCTGGGGGGGGCAATACAATGAGCAGTTCTTC.

This chain connects TRBV2 to TRBJ2-3; no definite D call. CDR3 length: 14 amino acids. In germline, CDR1 is SNHLY, CDR2 FYNNEI. V lost 7 bases and J lost 2, with 13 bases in between. The CDR3 loop reads CASIPLQYTDTQYF. The CDR3 coding sequence is TGTGCCAGCATTCCCCTGCAGTACACAGATACGCAGTATTTT.

This clone was seen only a few times. The V gene is TRBV19, the J gene TRBJ2-3; D perhaps matches TRBD2 (6 bases). This CDR3 is built from 16 residues. Germline V lookup: CDR1 LNHDA, CDR2 SQIVND (reference sequence). V was trimmed by 4 bases and J by 1 base, leaving 15 bases between them. The CDR3 coding sequence is TGTGCCAGTAGTAGAAAAAAAGCGGGCCGCACAGATACGCAGTATTTT. As protein: CASSRKKAGRTDTQYF.

The chain uses TRBV9 and TRBJ1-2, with 7 bases that match TRBD1. This CDR3 has 17 amino acids. Germline CDR1 reads SGDLS; CDR2 reads YYNGEE. Losses at the gene ends were 3 bases for V and 0 bases for J; bases not matched to a gene: 11. The CDR3 sequence: CASSGPRPQGANYGYTF. CDR3 coding DNA: TGTGCCAGCAGCGGCCCCAGACCCCAGGGGGCTAACTATGGCTACACCTTC.

CDR3 protein: CASSPGGETQYF. The CDR3 nucleotides read TGCGCCAGCAGCCCCGGGGGAGAGACCCAGTACTTC. The chain joins TRBV5-1 to TRBJ2-5, with D maybe TRBD2 (6 bases). The CDR3 extends over 12 amino acids. The germline V gene encodes CDR1 SGHRS and CDR2 YFSETQ. With 4 bases removed from V and 4 bases from J, the gap between germline ends came to 8 bases.

The V and J genes are TRBV9 and TRBJ1-1; no definite D call. The CDR3 extends over 13 amino acids. Germline assignment: CDR1 SGDLS and CDR2 YYNGEE. The ends were cut back, 4 bases at V and 0 bases at J, with 7 bases in the middle. CDR3 region: CASSPNMNTEAFF. CDR3 sequence (DNA): TGTGCCAGCAGCCCAAACATGAACACTGAAGCTTTCTTT.

Here the CDR3 reads CASSLAGASDTQYF. Here the CDR3 DNA reads TGTGCCAGCAGCTTGGCCGGAGCATCAGATACGCAGTATTTT. The chain joins TRBV5-6 to TRBJ2-3; no reliable D call. Per germline, CDR1 SGHDT and CDR2 YYEEEE. The CDR3 is 14 amino acids. Trimming removed 0 bases from V and 4 bases from J, with 9 bases in between.

This sequence joins TRBV24-1 and TRBJ1-1; a weak D match, TRBD1 (6 bases). The length of the CDR3 is 11 residues. Trimming removed 9 bases from V and 8 bases from J, with 12 bases in between. Germline-derived CDR1 and CDR2 are KGHDR and SFDVKD. CDR3 coding DNA: TGTGCCACCGAAGAAGGACAGGAAGCTTTCTTT. It yields the protein CATEEGQEAFF.